This T cell receptor (beta chain) comes out of a study of identical twins. TCRdb re-called the 5' RACE reads with MiXCR, one entry per CDR3 protein. This table holds 550,000 to 700,000 distinct CDR3 sequences, 21% found once. Of note for this clonotype: Its specificity is not known.

Study-level results: Twin-shared out-of-frame alpha sequences were enriched for low generation probability.

This CDR3 comprises 13 residues. Germline CDR1 reads SGHVS; CDR2 reads FNYEAQ. Trimming cost V 5 bases and J 5 bases, with 12 bases left between them. These records were also assigned to another study, of T cells expressing NK-cell markers.

Sequenced: PBMCs. V and J are TRBV7-6 and TRBJ2-5; unclear D gene. The sequence came from a woman under 30 in good health. The CDR3 DNA reads as TGTGCCAGCAGCCACCGACACGGGGAGACCCAGTACTTC. Amino acid sequence: CASSHRHGETQYF.